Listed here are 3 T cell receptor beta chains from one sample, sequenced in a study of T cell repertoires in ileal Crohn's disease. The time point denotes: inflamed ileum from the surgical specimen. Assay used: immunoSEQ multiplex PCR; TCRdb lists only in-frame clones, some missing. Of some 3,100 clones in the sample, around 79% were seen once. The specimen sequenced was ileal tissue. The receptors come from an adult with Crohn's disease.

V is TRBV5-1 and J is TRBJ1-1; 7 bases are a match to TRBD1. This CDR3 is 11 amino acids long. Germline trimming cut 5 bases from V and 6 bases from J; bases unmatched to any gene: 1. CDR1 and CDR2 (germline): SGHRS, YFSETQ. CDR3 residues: CASRGTAEAFF. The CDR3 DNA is TGCGCCAGCAGAGGGACAGCTGAAGCTTTCTTT.

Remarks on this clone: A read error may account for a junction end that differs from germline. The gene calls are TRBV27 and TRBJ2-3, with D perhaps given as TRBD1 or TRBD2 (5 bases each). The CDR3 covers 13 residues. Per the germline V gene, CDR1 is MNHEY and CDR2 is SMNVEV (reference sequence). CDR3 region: CAGSLWDPDTQYF. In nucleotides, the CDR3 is TGTGCCGGCAGTTTATGGGACCCAGATACGCAGTATTTT.

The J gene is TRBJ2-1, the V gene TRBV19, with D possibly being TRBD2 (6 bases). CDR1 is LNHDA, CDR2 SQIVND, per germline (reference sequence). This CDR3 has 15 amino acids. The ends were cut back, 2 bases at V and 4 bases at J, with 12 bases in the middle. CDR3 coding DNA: TGTGCCAGTAGTATAAAGTCGGGAGCATACAATGAGCAGTTCTTC. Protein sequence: CASSIKSGAYNEQFF.